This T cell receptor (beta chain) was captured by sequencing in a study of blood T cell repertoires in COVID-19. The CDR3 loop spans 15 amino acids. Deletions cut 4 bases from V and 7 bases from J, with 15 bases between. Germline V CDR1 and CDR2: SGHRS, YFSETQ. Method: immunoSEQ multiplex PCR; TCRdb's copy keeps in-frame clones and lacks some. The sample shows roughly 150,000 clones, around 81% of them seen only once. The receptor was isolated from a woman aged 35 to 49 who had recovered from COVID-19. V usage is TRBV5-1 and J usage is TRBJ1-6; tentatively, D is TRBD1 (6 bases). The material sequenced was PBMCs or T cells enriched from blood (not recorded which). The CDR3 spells CASSTQGRENSPLHF. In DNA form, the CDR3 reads TGCGCCAGCAGCACGCAGGGGAGGGAGAATTCACCCCTCCACTTT. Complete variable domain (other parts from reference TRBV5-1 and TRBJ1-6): KAGVTQTPRYLIKTRGQQVTLSCSPISGHRSVSWYQQTPGQGLQFLFEYFSETQRNKGNFPGRFSGRQFSNSRSEMNVSTLELGDSALYLCASSTQGRENSPLHFGNGTRLTVT.